Below, 17 T cell receptor beta chains from the same sample are listed, as sequenced in a study of cytomegalovirus exposure and HLA in healthy donors. Use of 60 Vbeta and 13 Jbeta primers characterized the PCR. The assay was immunoSEQ multiplex PCR, and TCRdb's table has in-frame clones only and misses some. The sample yields about 160,000 clones, roughly 80% seen once. Input material: PBMCs. These receptors originate from a young woman in good health and CMV-seropositive.

The chain recombines TRBV7-9 with TRBJ2-7; 10 bases line up with TRBD2. This CDR3 spans 14 amino acids. Germline CDR1 is SEHNR and CDR2 is FQNEAQ (reference sequence). Trimming took 5 bases from V and 5 from J; bases not matched to a gene: 6. The CDR3 region has the DNA TGTGCCAGCAGCGTAGGGACTAGCGAAAACGAGCAGTACTTC. Protein product: CASSVGTSENEQYF.

The chain combines TRBV2 with TRBJ1-2; D remains unclear. CDR1 is SNHLY, CDR2 FYNNEI, per germline. V dropped 4 bases and J dropped 4 bases, with 13 bases sitting between them. The CDR3 consists of 14 residues. The CDR3 here is CASSGGRYGYGYTF. The CDR3 nucleotides read TGTGCCAGCAGTGGAGGGCGATATGGCTATGGCTACACCTTC.

This clone has a handful of counts. The junction does not match germline at one end; this may be a read error. The same CDR3 also results from other DNA sequences found in this sample. The genes are TRBV7-2 and TRBJ2-2, with TRBD2 identical over 7 bases. Germline-derived CDR1 and CDR2 are SGHTA and FQGNSA. The CDR3 is made up of 16 amino acids. The CDR3 region is CASSPGLGANTGELFF. CDR3 bases: TGCGCCAGCAGCCCAGGACTAGGGGCAAACACCGGGGAGCTGTTTTTT.

The chain uses TRBV11-3 and TRBJ2-5; D gene ambiguous. CDR1 is SGHNT and CDR2 is YENEEA in the germline V gene. Trimming cost V 4 bases and J 4 bases, with 4 bases left between them. The CDR3 runs 11 residues. As DNA, the CDR3 is TGTGCCAGCAGCTCAGGAGAGACCCAGTACTTC. As protein: CASSSGETQYF.

In this sample, this clone turned up a few times. CDR3 DNA sequence: TGCGCCAGCAGCCAAGATTGGGCCAGGGGGCTTTGGTACGAGCAGTACTTC. Its protein product is CASSQDWARGLWYEQYF. The chain combines TRBV4-1 with TRBJ2-7; 8 bases agree with TRBD1. Germline-derived CDR1 and CDR2 are MGHRA and YSYEKL. The ends lost 0 bases at V and 4 bases at J; junction bases unmatched: 11. This CDR3 comprises 17 residues.

The rearrangement uses TRBV5-1 and TRBJ2-5, with TRBD1 matching over 10 bases. The V gene end was trimmed by 4 bases and the J gene end by 3 bases; junction bases not matched to a gene: 6. The length of the CDR3 is 15 residues. Germline loops: CDR1 SGHRS, CDR2 YFSETQ. CDR3 amino acids: CASSQAGTGEETQYF. CDR3 DNA sequence: TGCGCCAGCAGCCAAGCTGGGACAGGGGAAGAGACCCAGTACTTC.

The chain uses TRBV7-8 and TRBJ1-6; 10 bases fit TRBD1. Germline V gene data show CDR1 as SGHVS and CDR2 as FQNEAQ. Germline trimming cut 6 bases from V and 7 bases from J; bases unmatched to any gene: 12. This CDR3 comprises 17 residues. CDR3 loop: CASRLSIGTGANSPLHF. In DNA form, the CDR3 reads TGTGCCAGCAGACTCTCCATCGGGACAGGGGCGAATTCACCCCTCCACTTT.

The chain combines TRBV30 with TRBJ1-4; D not resolved. V was trimmed by 3 bases and J by 5 bases, leaving 7 bases between them. The CDR3 loop spans 12 amino acids. Germline CDR1 is GTSNPN and CDR2 is SVGIG (reference sequence). In DNA, the CDR3 is TGTGCCTGGAGACAGCTAAATGAAAAACTGTTTTTT. Residues: CAWRQLNEKLFF.

CDR3 nucleotides: TGTGCCAGCAGTCGTCCTAGCGGGGGGCCTGGGCAGTTCTTC. This gives the protein CASSRPSGGPGQFF. The chain recombines TRBV7-8 with TRBJ2-1, with 11 bases matching TRBD2. J gave up 12 bases and V 6 bases, and 10 bases lay outside the gene matches. Germline V gene lookup returns CDR1 SGHVS and CDR2 FQNEAQ. There are 14 residues in the CDR3.

This clone was counted a few times. J is TRBJ1-5 and V is TRBV6-6, with no clear D. The V and J ends lost 8 bases and 6 bases respectively, with 11 bases between them. Per germline, CDR1 MNHNY and CDR2 SVGAGI (reference sequence). The CDR3 spans 12 residues. The CDR3 region is CASFQVGQPQHF. CDR3 nucleotide sequence: TGTGCCAGCTTCCAGGTCGGTCAGCCCCAGCATTTT.

The genes are TRBV7-8 and TRBJ1-4; possible D gene TRBD1, 6 bases. The ends were cut back, 1 base at V and 4 bases at J, with 19 bases in the middle. The germline V gene has CDR1 SGHVS and CDR2 FQNEAQ. The CDR3 sequence is 18 residues long. The CDR3 DNA reads as TGTGCCAGCAGCTTAGAAATCTGGACAGAAAGAATTAATGAAAAACTGTTTTTT. Protein product: CASSLEIWTERINEKLFF. Variable domain in full (rest from reference TRBV7-8 and TRBJ1-4): GAGVSQSPRYKVAKRGQDVALRCDPISGHVSLFWYQQALGQGPEFLTYFQNEAQLDKSGLPSDRFFAERPEGSVSTLKIQRTQQEDSAVYLCASSLEIWTERINEKLFFGSGTQLSVL.

The rearrangement uses TRBV7-9 and TRBJ1-1; 8 bases match TRBD1. The CDR3 covers 13 residues. Trimming at V came to 4 bases and at J to 8 bases, leaving 6 bases not matched to a gene. Per germline, CDR1 SEHNR and CDR2 FQNEAQ (reference sequence). The CDR3 DNA reads TGTGCCAGCAGCTGGGGGACAGGAGGAGAAGCTTTCTTT. Encoded protein: CASSWGTGGEAFF.

The chain links TRBV7-7 to TRBJ2-3, with unresolved D. Germline assignment: CDR1 SSHAT and CDR2 FNYEAQ (reference sequence). The V end was cut by 2 bases, the J end by 1 base, with 4 bases between. CDR3 length: 13 residues. The CDR3 nucleotides read TGTGCCAGCAGCTTAAGCGGCACAGATACGCAGTATTTT. Its translation is CASSLSGTDTQYF. Looking up the rest from reference TRBV7-7 and TRBJ2-3 gives the full variable domain: GAGVSQSPRYKVTKRGQDVTLRCDPISSHATLYWYQQALGQGPEFLTYFNYEAQPDKSGLPSDRFSAERPEGSISTLTIQRTEQRDSAMYRCASSLSGTDTQYFGPGTRLTVL.

The chain uses TRBV6-1 and TRBJ1-2; D is uncertain. This CDR3 is built from 11 residues. Trimming removed 3 bases from V and 6 bases from J, with 5 bases in between. Germline CDR1 is MNHNS and CDR2 is SASEGT. The CDR3 protein is CASSEGHGYTF. The DNA for the CDR3 is TGTGCCAGCAGTGAGGGCCATGGCTACACCTTC.

J is TRBJ1-2 and V is TRBV14; possible D gene TRBD1, 6 bases. CDR1 SGHDN and CDR2 FVKESK come from the germline V gene. This CDR3 comprises 13 residues. Between the trimmed V and J ends, which lost 4 bases and 2 bases, there was a span of 8 bases. The CDR3 spells CASSRDRNYGYTF. CDR3 bases: TGTGCCAGCAGCCGAGACAGGAACTATGGCTACACCTTC.

As for this clone: Compared with germline, one end of the junction differs, possibly owing to a read error. J is TRBJ1-1 and V is TRBV19, with a tentative D call TRBD1 (6 bases). Germline lookup yields CDR1 LNHDA and CDR2 SQIVND (reference sequence). This CDR3 has 12 amino acids. Here the CDR3 DNA reads TGTGCCAGTAGTATAGGGGACAATAAACCCCGGTTT. Translating gives CASSIGDNKPRF.

The gene calls are TRBV7-9 and TRBJ2-3, with D possibly being TRBD2 (7 bases). Germline CDR1 is SEHNR and CDR2 is FQNEAQ (reference sequence). The V end was cut by 2 bases, the J end by 2 bases, with 14 bases between. The CDR3 loop spans 16 amino acids. The DNA of the CDR3 is TGTGCCAGCAGCTTACTGACGGGGGGCGCCACAGATACGCAGTATTTT. Encoded protein: CASSLLTGGATDTQYF.